Below are 17 T cell receptor beta chains sequenced from a single sample in a study of shared clonotypes between healthy human individuals. Sequencing used immunoSEQ multiplex PCR; TCRdb keeps in-frame clones, though not all of them. In the table there are approximately 350,000 clones, about 96% of which are singletons. Sequenced: memory CD8+ T cells sorted from blood. Subset given: CD45RO+ cells pooled with CCR7-negative TemRA cells. The receptors shown here come from a man younger than 40 in good health.

Comments on this clone: Other DNA sequences in this specimen translate into the identical CDR3. The chain uses TRBV7-8 and TRBJ2-7; D might be TRBD2 (5 bases). Trimming stripped 2 bases from V and 3 bases from J, with 14 bases between. CDR1 and CDR2 (germline): SGHVS, FQNEAQ. The CDR3 is 15 amino acids. The CDR3 protein is CASSLTTGRNYEQYF. The DNA of the CDR3 is TGTGCCAGCAGCTTAACCACGGGGAGAAACTACGAGCAGTACTTC.

The chain uses TRBV19 and TRBJ2-5; D is possibly TRBD1 or TRBD2 (5 bases each). V was trimmed by 3 bases and J by 5 bases, leaving 13 bases between them. The CDR3 covers 14 residues. Looked up from germline, CDR1 is LNHDA and CDR2 is SQIVND (reference sequence). CDR3 bases: TGTGCCAGTAGTATGAGTGGGGGTAGGGAGACCCAGTACTTC. Its protein is CASSMSGGRETQYF.

The rearrangement joins TRBV5-3 to TRBJ1-4, with 9 bases that match TRBD1. TRBV5-3 is an open reading frame, and its role is uncertain. The CDR3 is 15 residues long. Losses at the gene ends were 0 bases for V and 7 bases for J; bases not matched to a gene: 4. As DNA, the CDR3 is TGTGCCAGAAGCTTGGCGGACAGGGGAAGTGAAAAACTGTTTTTT. As protein: CARSLADRGSEKLFF.

The gene calls are TRBV6-1 and TRBJ2-1; TRBD2 aligns across 13 bases. Trimming cost V 6 bases and J 8 bases; bases outside gene matches: 7. Germline assignment: CDR1 MNHNS and CDR2 SASEGT. There are 15 residues in the CDR3. The CDR3 coding sequence is TGTGCCAGCAGCGCAGGACTAGCGGGAGTTGATGAGCAGTTCTTC. Translated: CASSAGLAGVDEQFF.

About this clone: Other nucleotide sequences from this sample produce the same CDR3. The V call is TRBV5-1, the J call TRBJ2-1; 9 bases agree with TRBD2. Germline CDR1 SGHRS, CDR2 YFSETQ. This CDR3 region has 15 residues. The junction had 1 base not matched to a gene; V was cut back by 0 bases and J by 3 bases. The CDR3 loop is CASSLGSGSYNEQFF. The CDR3 DNA sequence: TGCGCCAGCAGCTTGGGTAGCGGGAGCTACAATGAGCAGTTCTTC.

This chain connects TRBV29-1 to TRBJ2-7, with TRBD1 as a possible D gene (5 bases). The CDR3 length is 12 residues. Trimming removed 0 bases at V and 9 bases at J, with 12 bases between. CDR1 is SQVTM and CDR2 is ANQGSEA in the germline V gene. Here the CDR3 DNA reads TGCAGCGTTGAAGATTCAGGGTTAGCGCAGTACTTC. Its protein is CSVEDSGLAQYF.

The chain links TRBV29-1 to TRBJ2-5; D may be TRBD1 (6 bases). Trimming pared 7 bases from V and 1 base from J, leaving 16 bases between. CDR3 length: 14 residues. Germline V gene lookup returns CDR1 SQVTM and CDR2 ANQGSEA. The CDR3 reads CSATGSLLQETQYF. CDR3 sequence (DNA): TGCAGCGCAACAGGGTCCTTACTCCAAGAGACCCAGTACTTC.

The chain combines TRBV9 with TRBJ2-7; 11 positions match TRBD2. The CDR3 loop spans 16 amino acids. V lost 0 bases to trimming and J lost 4 bases; unmatched junction nucleotides: 6. Germline V CDR1 and CDR2: SGDLS, YYNGEE. As DNA, the CDR3 is TGTGCCAGCAGCGTAGACCCGCTAGCGGGAGGATACGAGCAGTACTTC. Protein: CASSVDPLAGGYEQYF. Full variable domain (outside the CDR3, taken from reference TRBV9 and TRBJ2-7): DSGVTQTPKHLITATGQRVTLRCSPRSGDLSVYWYQQSLDQGLQFLIQYYNGEERAKGNILERFSAQQFPDLHSELNLSSLELGDSALYFCASSVDPLAGGYEQYFGPGTRLTVT.

V and J are TRBV5-4 and TRBJ2-1; 7 nucleotides line up with TRBD2. The junction had 4 bases not matched to a gene; V was cut back by 4 bases and J by 3 bases. Germline V gives CDR1 SGHNT, CDR2 YYREEE (reference sequence). This CDR3 comprises 14 residues. CDR3 residues: CASSTGTIYNEQFF. In nucleotides, the CDR3 is TGTGCCAGCAGCACTGGGACTATCTACAATGAGCAGTTCTTC.

This chain joins TRBV11-2 and TRBJ2-1, with 10 positions matching TRBD2. The CDR3 contains 15 residues. The junction had 4 bases not matched to a gene; V was cut back by 1 base and J by 7 bases. Germline CDR1 reads SGHAT; CDR2 reads FQNNGV. Here the CDR3 reads CASSLGGLAENEQFF. In DNA, the CDR3 is TGTGCCAGCAGCTTAGGTGGACTAGCGGAAAATGAGCAGTTCTTC.

This rearrangement joins TRBV29-1 to TRBJ2-5; unclear D gene. The CDR3 extends over 9 amino acids. Deletions cut 6 bases from V and 4 bases from J, with 3 bases between. Germline loops: CDR1 SQVTM, CDR2 ANQGSEA. The DNA of the CDR3 is TGCAGCGTCGGAGAGACCCAGTACTTC. It encodes CSVGETQYF.

The chain couples TRBV9 to TRBJ2-7; 8 nucleotides line up with TRBD1. V was clipped by 0 bases and J by 2 bases; unmatched bases: 7. Germline V gene data show CDR1 as SGDLS and CDR2 as YYNGEE. The CDR3 sequence is 16 residues long. The CDR3: CASSVAPGQGAYEQYF. The DNA of the CDR3 is TGTGCCAGCAGCGTAGCACCAGGACAGGGTGCCTACGAGCAGTACTTC.

The chain combines TRBV10-3 with TRBJ1-2; 8 nucleotides match TRBD1. Germline CDR1 and CDR2: ENHRY and SYGVKD. This CDR3 region has 12 residues. V lost 7 bases, J lost 4 bases, and 2 bases stayed unmatched. Here the CDR3 DNA reads TGTGCCATCAACACAGGGGGCTATGGCTACACCTTC. This encodes CAINTGGYGYTF.

The chain joins TRBV7-2 to TRBJ1-3, with 9 bases aligning to TRBD1. CDR3 size: 15 residues. The germline CDR1 and CDR2 sequences are SGHTA and FQGNSA. V gave up 1 base and J gave up 7 bases; unmatched junction bases: 5. CDR3 sequence (DNA): TGTGCCAGCAGCTTAGTAGGGACAGGGAGTAACACCATATATTTT. Amino acid sequence: CASSLVGTGSNTIYF.

The chain has TRBV9 and TRBJ1-2; the D is unclear. This CDR3 is built from 14 residues. CDR1 is SGDLS and CDR2 is YYNGEE in the germline V gene. V was trimmed by 7 bases and J by 0 bases, leaving 13 bases between them. The CDR3 bases are TGTGCCAGCGGCGGAGCGTTAGCTAACTATGGCTACACCTTC. It specifies CASGGALANYGYTF.

This chain uses TRBV4-1 with TRBJ2-4; possibly TRBD2 for D (6 bases). Trimming stripped 1 base from V and 12 bases from J, with 13 bases between. This CDR3 is 13 amino acids long. The germline CDR1 and CDR2 sequences are MGHRA and YSYEKL. CDR3 coding DNA: TGCGCCAGCAGCCAAGTCGCTAGCGAGGCTCAGTACTTC. Its protein is CASSQVASEAQYF.

The V gene is TRBV2, the J gene TRBJ2-3; 14 bases align to TRBD2. CDR3 length: 14 residues. The V gene end was trimmed by 10 bases and the J gene end by 4 bases; junction bases not matched to a gene: 4. The germline V gene encodes CDR1 SNHLY and CDR2 FYNNEI. The CDR3 sequence is CATKGLAGADTQYF. CDR3 sequence (DNA): TGTGCCACCAAGGGACTAGCGGGAGCAGATACGCAGTATTTT.